This T cell receptor (beta chain) was sequenced in a study of shared clonotypes between healthy human individuals. Adults of Caucasian background living in Nashville, Tennessee made up all donors. Replicate PCRs for sorted subsets used roughly 200 ng DNA; this equaled around 29,000 T cell genomes. Only in-frame clones appear in the TCRdb table, and some are missing; sequencing was by immunoSEQ multiplex PCR. This table holds about a million clones, roughly 80% found once. The count of this clone is one. Its antigen is unidentified. Study findings and constraints: Generally, naive subsets came out with larger estimated richness than memory subsets. Sequencing of the sorted subsets was shown by rarefaction to be incomplete despite large depth.

V was trimmed by 6 bases and J by 10 bases, leaving 13 bases between them. CDR1 and CDR2 (germline): MNHEY, SVGAGI. This CDR3 comprises 12 residues. The TCR originated in a man between 18 and 35 years old in good health. Some clones in this sample may be carry-over from other donors' samples. Sequencing was done on a sample of memory CD4+ T cells from PBMCs. Indicated subset: CD45RA-negative fraction. The chain uses TRBV6-5 and TRBJ2-1; D may correspond to TRBD1 or TRBD2 (5 bases each). The CDR3 region is CASSRRGDEQFF. CDR3 nucleotides: TGTGCCAGCAGCCGTCGAGGGGACGAGCAGTTCTTC.